The sequence of this T cell receptor (beta chain) was determined in a study of Ad26.COV2.S vaccination and SARS-CoV-2 variants (dated by TCRdb to about 2021). Describing the broader study: Donors in the vaccine arm were drawn from COV1001, a multicentre, randomized, double-blind, placebo-controlled phase I-IIa trial testing Ad26.COV2.S in healthy adults. The specificity and breadth of SARS-CoV-2-reactive T cell receptors after Ad26.COV2.S vaccination were assessed by TCRbeta repertoire sequencing. Investigators remained blinded to trial group allocation during experiments and outcome assessment. Dosing of Ad26.COV2.S was intramuscular, at either 5x10^10 or 1x10^11 viral particles, delivered as one shot or as two shots spaced 56 days apart. Participants in the trial were split at random into five groups of five each, receiving low-dose or high-dose Ad26.COV2.S once or twice, or else placebo on both occasions. A total of approximately 32 samples were included in the TCR-sequenced set, comprising about 20 Ad26.COV2.S vaccine recipients, 5 placebo recipients and 8 SARS-CoV-2 convalescent individuals. Beyond this particular receptor, the publication reports: The study was not powered to compare responses between vaccine doses or regimens. Vaccine and placebo recipients had similar non-spike TCR breadth, a finding consistent with the vaccine containing only spike. Ad26.COV2.S recipients had higher spike-specific TCR breadth than placebo recipients (P = 0.0014). After vaccination, substantial breadth of spike-specific CD8+ and CD4+ T cell responses was reported. According to the authors, total T cell responses may have been underestimated by the TCR breadth and depth analyses.

What this sample's treatment or condition label stands for: roughly 20 received Ad26.COV2.S at low or high dose, single or two shots; about 5 received placebo; per-sample allocation not given. Repertoires of vaccine and placebo recipients were sequenced from samples taken on day 63 after the first injection. In Cohort 1b, 25 or so adults aged 18-55 years were enrolled at a single site in Boston, USA, between 29 July and 7 August 2020. Ad26.COV2.S was a replication-incompetent adenovirus type 26 vector that expressed a prefusion-stabilized SARS-CoV-2 spike protein derived from the original Wuhan strain. The CDR3, from cysteine to phenylalanine, totals 16 residues. The entry retains the CDR3 DNA only, 48 bases that are in frame from base 1. Compared with germline, V lacks 4 bases and J lacks 4 bases; bases without a gene match: 7. Worth noting for this clone: The antigen it recognizes is unknown. Within one base of it there is no much larger clone, and no base qualities were kept.

TCRbeta CDR3 regions were sequenced with the immunoSEQ Assay. After extraction, genomic DNA underwent amplification by bias-controlled multiplex PCR, followed by high-throughput sequencing. On the study's bioinformatics: To quantify the absolute abundance of each unique TCRbeta CDR3 region, sequences were collapsed and filtered. T cell fraction was estimated by normalizing TCRbeta template counts to usable DNA, which was measured by amplifying reference genes present in all nucleated cells. Repertoire TCRs were annotated as SARS-CoV-2-specific when V gene, CDR3 amino acid sequence and J gene were exactly matched to a known reactive TCR set. The reference SARS-CoV-2 TCR set came from MIRA and was filtered for enrichment in COVID-19-positive ImmuneCODE repertoires, removing public or cross-reactive TCRs. Drawing on the MIRA antigens, annotated TCRs were analysed further at the level of specific ORF or position within ORF. Depth was the summed frequency of annotated unique rearrangements, while breadth was defined as annotated unique rearrangements over total unique productive rearrangements. Two-sided Wilcoxon rank-sum tests were applied when comparing TCR breadth between groups. The clones in this table, taken by TCRdb from immuneACCESS, are in-frame only. Not every clone is retained; where verified, under half of the shortfall comes from an unresolved V gene, and the cause of the rest is unknown. V and J calls and clone size are copied from that table; D and trimming were computed from the DNA. This sample is represented by 350,000 to 600,000 clones; roughly nine tenths of them were singletons. The ten biggest clones cover 1.5% to 2% of the sample.

The chain is encoded by TRBV23-1 joined to TRBJ2-2; 9 central bases correspond to TRBD1. TRBV23-1 is recorded as an ORF, its role being uncertain. The sequencing here drew on peripheral blood, taken in a trial of Ad26.COV2.S vaccine versus placebo. This receptor was obtained from a person aged 18 to 65 who received the Ad26.COV2.S COVID-19 vaccine or a placebo. The DNA reads TGCGCCAGCAGTCCCCCCGGGACAGGGTTCACCGGGGAGCTGTTTTTT. Its coded protein is CASSPPGTGFTGELFF.